Included here is one T cell receptor (beta chain) sequence, with context. Germline V lookup: CDR1 SGHRS, CDR2 YFSETQ. The CDR3 has 15 residues. Between the trimmed V and J ends, which lost 0 bases and 0 bases, there was a span of 6 bases. This sample was included in a study of patients and donors after allogeneic stem cell transplantation. TCRdb re-derived calls from the RT-PCR reads in MiXCR, one entry per CDR3 protein. The sample lists 150,000 to 200,000 distinct CDR3 sequences; 30% were seen once. The source material was blood, either unsorted or a sorted T cell fraction (not recorded which). This clonotype was obtained from a human donor who was either an allogeneic HSCT recipient or a stem cell or donor lymphocyte infusion donor (not recorded which). It is not recorded whose cells these are; they may come from a transplant donor. The chain combines TRBV5-1 with TRBJ2-2, with D perhaps matching TRBD1 (5 bases). The chain's CDR3 is CASSLGQSNTGELFF. The DNA of the CDR3 is TGCGCCAGCAGCTTGGGACAGTCGAACACCGGGGAGCTGTTTTTT.